A single sample is the source of the 29 T cell receptor beta chains below, sequenced in a study of T cells in Graves' hyperthyroidism and ophthalmopathy (dated by TCRdb to about 2019). Libraries were built with multiplex PCR. The data were produced on an Illumina HiSeq 2000. The TCR beta CDR3 regions were amplified from RNA transcripts. The TCR CDR3 was subjected to a first round of RT-PCR using the HTBI primer set and the Qiagen OneStep RT-PCR kit. TCRdb redid the processing of the public reads, applying fastp at Q25 and MiXCR, and retained in-frame beta chains. Each entry merges the rows of one CDR3 protein and shows their most common DNA and genes. The sample table contains about 530,000 distinct CDR3 sequences; only one count was recorded for 15% to 20% of them. The ten most abundant clones make up 17% of the sample. What was sequenced was blood. The source is a woman aged 18-29 years with Graves' ophthalmopathy.

In the case of this clonotype: This may be a read error: a much more frequent sequence differs by one nucleotide. CDR3 in amino acids: CASSLALGTSTRAEQYF. The CDR3 DNA follows: TGTGCCAGCAGCTTGGCCCTCGGGACTAGCACTAGAGCCGAGCAGTACTTC. The chain carries TRBV5-6 and TRBJ2-7; 9 bases map to TRBD2. CDR3 length: 17 residues. V trimming: 0 bases; J trimming: 6 bases; junction bases outside the gene matches: 13. From germline, CDR1 is SGHDT and CDR2 YYEEEE.

This clonotype was seen a few times. This rearrangement joins TRBV5-1 to TRBJ1-2; 7 bases align to TRBD1. This CDR3 has 16 amino acids. CDR1 is SGHRS, CDR2 YFSETQ, per germline. V lost 7 bases to trimming and J lost 5 bases; unmatched junction nucleotides: 17. CDR3 residues: CASGRTPGGERYGYTF. The CDR3 region has the DNA TGCGCCAGCGGACGAACCCCAGGGGGTGAGAGATATGGCTACACCTTC.

This clonotype was seen at least ten times. The chain recombines TRBV2 with TRBJ2-7; D gene ambiguous. The germline V gene has CDR1 SNHLY and CDR2 FYNNEI. V lost 0 bases and J 3 bases, leaving 12 bases between the germline ends. CDR3 length equals 15 residues. CDR3 sequence: CASSEALVQIYEQYF. In DNA, the CDR3 is TGTGCCAGCAGTGAAGCGCTTGTCCAGATCTACGAGCAGTACTTC.

This clonotype was picked up a small number of times. The chain recombines TRBV6-1 with TRBJ2-5, with 7 bases fitting TRBD1. Germline CDR1 MNHNS, CDR2 SASEGT. Unmatched junction bases numbered 7, after V lost 4 bases and J lost 5 bases. The CDR3 is 14 residues long. The CDR3 region is CASSADRFGETQYF. CDR3 sequence (DNA): TGTGCCAGCAGTGCGGACAGGTTCGGGGAGACCCAGTACTTC.

In its sample, this clonotype was seen many times. V usage is TRBV24-1 and J usage is TRBJ1-5, with 11 bases identical to TRBD1. Trimming at V came to 5 bases and at J to 1 base, leaving 9 bases not matched to a gene. Germline-derived CDR1 and CDR2 are KGHDR and SFDVKD. The CDR3 spans 18 residues. CDR3 residues: CATSASGQGGPSNQPQHF. The CDR3 DNA reads as TGTGCCACCAGTGCTTCGGGACAGGGGGGACCAAGCAATCAGCCCCAGCATTTT.

This clonotype has at least ten counts. V gene TRBV28 combines with J gene TRBJ1-5; D remains ambiguous. In germline, CDR1 is MDHEN, CDR2 SYDVKM. The length of the CDR3 is 15 residues. Trimming took 4 bases from V and 0 from J, leaving 10 bases between them. As DNA, the CDR3 is TGTGCCAGCAGTTGGGCTGTCGATAGCAATCAGCCCCAGCATTTT. Translated, it gives CASSWAVDSNQPQHF. The entire variable domain, with the rest obtained from reference TRBV28 and TRBJ1-5, is as follows: DVKVTQSSRYLVKRTGEKVFLECVQDMDHENMFWYRQDPGLGLRLIYFSYDVKMKEKGDIPEGYSVSREKKERFSLILESASTNQTSMYLCASSWAVDSNQPQHFGDGTRLSIL.

This chain connects TRBV19 to TRBJ1-1, with 7 positions matching TRBD1. This CDR3 comprises 13 residues. Per the germline V gene, CDR1 is LNHDA and CDR2 is SQIVND (reference sequence). After removal of 6 bases from V and 6 bases from J, the junction contained 7 bases not matched to a gene. CDR3 sequence (DNA): TGTGCCAGTAGCGACAGGGAGAGCCCTGAAGCTTTCTTT. This translates into CASSDRESPEAFF.

This clonotype was seen more than once but under ten times. The V call is TRBV6-1, the J call TRBJ2-1; 9 bases map to TRBD1. The CDR3 loop spans 15 amino acids. V gave up 6 bases and J gave up 9 bases; unmatched junction bases: 12. Germline assignment: CDR1 MNHNS and CDR2 SASEGT. The CDR3, as DNA: TGTGCCAGCAGCTCCGGGACAGGGAAAAGCGGTGAGCAGTTCTTC. It translates to CASSSGTGKSGEQFF.

This clonotype was picked up a small number of times. The chain carries TRBV7-6 and TRBJ1-4; D ambiguous. V was pared by 1 base and J by 7 bases, with 13 bases between. The CDR3 has 15 amino acids. The germline CDR1 and CDR2 sequences are SGHVS and FNYEAQ. This chain's CDR3 is CASSLGKGRGEKLFF. Here the CDR3 DNA reads TGTGCCAGCAGCTTAGGTAAAGGACGAGGTGAAAAACTGTTTTTT. Looking up the rest from reference TRBV7-6 and TRBJ1-4 gives the full variable domain: GAGVSQSPRYKVTKRGQDVALRCDPISGHVSLYWYRQALGQGPEFLTYFNYEAQQDKSGLPNDRFSAERPEGSISTLTIQRTEQRDSAMYRCASSLGKGRGEKLFFGSGTQLSVL.

As for this clonotype: The junction differs from germline at one of its ends, possibly a read error. This sequence joins TRBV5-1 and TRBJ2-1; D assignment may be TRBD1 or TRBD2 (6 bases each). The V gene's germline CDR1 is SGHRS and CDR2 YFSETQ. The CDR3 runs to 13 residues. CDR3 nucleotide sequence: TGTGCCGGGAGATACACAGGGCACAATGAGCAGTTCTTC. Translated, it gives CAGRYTGHNEQFF.

This clonotype was seen many times. The chain couples TRBV12-3 or TRBV12-4 to TRBJ1-1; no reliable D call. Trimming pared 1 base from V and 0 bases from J, leaving 9 bases between. The CDR3 is 15 residues long. DNA for the CDR3: TGTGCCAGCAGTTTAGGGCAGATATTGAACACTGAAGCTTTCTTT. It translates to CASSLGQILNTEAFF.

Note on this clonotype: A much larger clone differs from this one at a single base, so this may be a read error. V is TRBV20-1 and J is TRBJ2-5; D possibly uses TRBD1 or TRBD2 (5 bases each). CDR1 DFQATT and CDR2 SNEGSKA come from the germline V gene (reference sequence). V was pared by 6 bases and J by 4 bases, with 15 bases between. The CDR3 has 13 residues. The CDR3: CSAGGPGPETQYF. The CDR3 nucleotides read TGCAGTGCGGGTGGACCGGGGCCAGAGACCCAGTACTTC.

The gene calls are TRBV3-1 and TRBJ1-2; the D gene is possibly TRBD1 (5 bases). The length of the CDR3 is 14 residues. Trimming stripped 1 base from V and 4 bases from J, with 10 bases between. The germline V gene has CDR1 LGHDT and CDR2 YNNKEL (reference sequence). The CDR3 DNA reads as TGTGCCAGCAGCCAAGGGGGCCCGCGCTATGGCTACACCTTC. Translation: CASSQGGPRYGYTF.

The table lists this clonotype with a few counts. The gene calls are TRBV7-8 and TRBJ1-2, with 7 positions matching TRBD1. CDR3 length: 15 amino acids. CDR1 SGHVS and CDR2 FQNEAQ come from the germline V gene. With 5 bases clipped from V and 8 bases from J, the junction kept 14 bases outside the gene matches. CDR3 DNA sequence: TGTGCCAGCAGCGCTCCATCGACAGGGCATCAGGGCTACACCTTC. Its translation: CASSAPSTGHQGYTF.

This clonotype was observed many times. The junction differs from germline at one of its ends, possibly a read error. The CDR3 spells CASNLDRAEAFF. CDR3 in DNA: TGCGCCAGCAACTTGGATCGGGCTGAAGCTTTCTTT. This chain links TRBV5-1 with TRBJ1-1; D unresolved. CDR3 length equals 12 residues. In germline, CDR1 is SGHRS, CDR2 YFSETQ.

The chain employs TRBV4-2 and TRBJ1-4; 8 bases agree with TRBD1. CDR1 and CDR2 (germline): LGHNA, YNFKEQ. J was trimmed by 8 bases and V by 0 bases; bases with no gene match: 2. This CDR3 comprises 14 residues. The CDR3 nucleotides read TGTGCCAGCAGCCAAGAGGACAGGGACGAAAAACTGTTTTTT. Its translation is CASSQEDRDEKLFF.

This clonotype was seen ten or more times. This chain links TRBV11-3 with TRBJ2-5; 11 bases are shared with TRBD2. V shed 3 bases, J shed 4 bases, and the junction held 13 bases outside the gene matches. From germline, CDR1 is SGHNT and CDR2 YENEEA. The CDR3 has 18 residues. The CDR3 loop reads CASSFGAGTSGLGETQYF. CDR3 nucleotides: TGTGCCAGCAGCTTTGGGGCCGGGACTAGCGGTTTGGGAGAGACCCAGTACTTC.

V and J are TRBV10-3 and TRBJ1-4; unclear D gene. The length of the CDR3 is 13 residues. Trimming left V 4 bases short and J 10 bases short, with 13 bases between. Germline CDR1 reads ENHRY; CDR2 reads SYGVKD. The CDR3: CAISGAAGGKLFF. Written as DNA, the CDR3 is TGTGCCATCAGTGGGGCAGCCGGAGGAAAACTGTTTTTT.

This clonotype was observed a handful of times. A much more abundant neighbour one base away suggests this may be a read error. V usage is TRBV20-1 and J usage is TRBJ1-5, with 9 positions matching TRBD1. This CDR3 region has 15 residues. V was pared by 4 bases and J by 5 bases, with 9 bases of the junction left unmatched. Per the germline V gene, CDR1 is DFQATT and CDR2 is SNEGSKA (reference sequence). The CDR3 protein is CSAMIQGAKDQPQHF. Here the CDR3 DNA reads TGCAGTGCTATGATACAGGGGGCCAAAGATCAGCCCCAGCATTTT.

This clonotype came up many times. The chain recombines TRBV20-1 with TRBJ2-5; TRBD2 aligns across 16 bases. The CDR3 consists of 16 residues. The germline V gene encodes CDR1 DFQATT and CDR2 SNEGSKA (reference sequence). V lost 3 bases, J lost 5 bases, and 6 bases stayed unmatched. The CDR3 coding sequence is TGCAGTGCTAGGGGACTAGCGGGAGGGCTATGGGAGACCCAGTACTTC. It codes for CSARGLAGGLWETQYF.

This clonotype appeared many times. The chain links TRBV9 to TRBJ1-2; tentative D call: TRBD1 (6 bases). The CDR3 contains 14 residues. Germline CDR1 is SGDLS and CDR2 is YYNGEE. Trimming pared 3 bases from V and 7 bases from J, leaving 16 bases between. In DNA form, the CDR3 reads TGTGCCAGCAGCGCCCGACAGGAGATGAGTGGCTACACCTTC. Its protein product is CASSARQEMSGYTF.

The chain employs TRBV27 and TRBJ1-4; tentatively, D is TRBD1 (6 bases). The germline V and J ends were trimmed by 5 bases and 6 bases, with 13 bases remaining between them. Germline V gives CDR1 MNHEY, CDR2 SMNVEV (reference sequence). The CDR3 runs to 14 residues. This CDR3 is CASSLTGSDEKLFF. For the CDR3, the DNA is TGTGCCAGCAGTCTAACAGGGTCGGATGAAAAACTGTTTTTT.

The genes are TRBV7-9 and TRBJ1-4; 11 bases are a match to TRBD1. Germline CDR1 and CDR2: SEHNR and FQNEAQ (reference sequence). The ends lost 5 bases at V and 8 bases at J; junction bases unmatched: 4. This CDR3 spans 14 amino acids. For the CDR3, the DNA is TGTGCCAGCAGCGGGGGACAGGGGGGCGAAAAACTGTTTTTT. Amino acids: CASSGGQGGEKLFF.

The J gene is TRBJ1-1, the V gene TRBV10-3; D remains unclear. V lost 3 bases to trimming and J lost 1 base, with 3 bases between them. The germline CDR1 and CDR2 sequences are ENHRY and SYGVKD. This CDR3 is 12 amino acids long. The CDR3 region has the DNA TGTGCCATCAGTGAAAGGAACACTGAAGCTTTCTTT. Translation: CAISERNTEAFF.

The chain joins TRBV20-1 to TRBJ2-2; D possibly corresponds to TRBD2 (5 bases). Germline CDR1 DFQATT, CDR2 SNEGSKA (reference sequence). Trimming took 0 bases from V and 5 from J, leaving 16 bases between them. The CDR3 runs to 16 residues. CDR3 residues: CSARDSTGLMTGELFF. The CDR3 region has the DNA TGCAGTGCTAGAGATAGTACGGGGTTAATGACCGGGGAGCTGTTTTTT.

This clonotype was seen a handful of times. The chain employs TRBV27 and TRBJ2-7, with D tentatively TRBD1 (5 bases). Germline values: CDR1 MNHEY, CDR2 SMNVEV (reference sequence). The CDR3 contains 13 residues. Trimming cost V 2 bases and J 6 bases, with 11 bases left between them. The CDR3 reads CASSLRGRPEQYF. The CDR3 DNA follows: TGTGCCAGCAGTTTAAGGGGTAGGCCCGAGCAGTACTTC.

The V call is TRBV18, the J call TRBJ1-1; 7 nucleotides line up with TRBD1. Trimming removed 1 base from V and 3 bases from J; junction bases left unmatched: 11. The CDR3 extends over 17 amino acids. Germline assignment: CDR1 KGHSH and CDR2 LQKENI. CDR3 in DNA: TGTGCCAGCTCACCACGTCGGAGGGGGCGGGCGGACACTGAAGCTTTCTTT. As protein: CASSPRRRGRADTEAFF.

Concerning this clonotype: This may arise from a read error, as a much more abundant clone is one base away. The chain combines TRBV29-1 with TRBJ1-1; maybe TRBD1 (5 bases). Germline V lookup: CDR1 SQVTM, CDR2 ANQGSEA. This CDR3 has 15 amino acids. V was pared by 6 bases and J by 4 bases, with 21 bases between. The CDR3 sequence is CSVARRQPMSTEAFF. Written as DNA, the CDR3 is TGCAGCGTCGCGAGAAGACAGCCTATGAGCACTGAAGCTTTCTTT.

This clonotype occurred many times. V and J are TRBV12-3 or TRBV12-4 and TRBJ2-7, with D possibly TRBD2 on 6 matching bases. CDR3 length: 16 amino acids. V lost 3 bases and J 0 bases, leaving 15 bases between the germline ends. CDR3 region: CASSLAGRPISYEQYF. CDR3 DNA: TGTGCCAGCAGTTTGGCGGGGAGACCTATCTCCTACGAGCAGTACTTC.